One sample yielded the 7 T cell receptor beta chains listed below, sequenced in a study of blood T cell repertoires in COVID-19. Some clones are missing from TCRdb's copy, which holds only in-frame ones; the method was immunoSEQ multiplex PCR. The sample holds about 120,000 clones, 82% seen once. Sequenced: peripheral blood. These receptor sequences come from a human donor in a cohort sampled during active COVID-19.

This clone showed up many times. This rearrangement joins TRBV6-1 to TRBJ2-3; 8 nucleotides line up with TRBD2. Trimming removed 0 bases from V and 2 bases from J; junction bases left unmatched: 7. The CDR3 is 17 residues long. CDR1 is MNHNS and CDR2 is SASEGT in the germline V gene. DNA for the CDR3: TGTGCCAGCAGTGAAGCCCTAGCGGGCAGGTCCACAGATACGCAGTATTTT. The encoded protein is CASSEALAGRSTDTQYF.

This chain joins TRBV3-1 (or the pseudogene TRBV3-2) and TRBJ2-6; D gene uncertain. The CDR3 loop spans 16 amino acids. Per the germline V gene, CDR1 is LGHDT and CDR2 is YNNKEL (reference sequence). V was cut by 1 base and J by 4 bases, with 11 bases left in between. CDR3 region: CASSQASGYGANVLTF. In DNA form, the CDR3 reads TGTGCCAGCAGCCAAGCTTCCGGGTACGGGGCCAACGTCCTGACTTTC.

The V call is TRBV14, the J call TRBJ2-7; 10 positions match TRBD2. V gave up 4 bases and J gave up 7 bases; unmatched junction bases: 13. CDR1 is SGHDN, CDR2 FVKESK, per germline. CDR3 length: 16 amino acids. The CDR3 here is CASSRIAGGPLMEQYF. The CDR3 nucleotides read TGTGCCAGCAGCCGGATAGCGGGGGGCCCGCTTATGGAGCAGTACTTC. Together with reference TRBV14 and TRBJ2-7, the CDR3 gives the full variable domain: EAGVTQFPSHSVIEKGQTVTLRCDPISGHDNLYWYRRVMGKEIKFLLHFVKESKQDESGMPNNRFLAERTGGTYSTLKVQPAELEDSGVYFCASSRIAGGPLMEQYFGPGTRLTVT.

Comment on this clone: This specimen includes other DNA sequences encoding the same CDR3. The J gene is TRBJ1-1, the V gene TRBV11-2; 8 bases agree with TRBD1. Germline V lookup: CDR1 SGHAT, CDR2 FQNNGV. CDR3 size: 13 residues. The ends lost 3 bases at V and 5 bases at J; junction bases unmatched: 2. The CDR3 here is CASSFNRGTEAFF. CDR3 coding DNA: TGTGCCAGCAGCTTCAACAGGGGGACTGAAGCTTTCTTT.

This clone was observed a few times. This chain uses TRBV7-9 with TRBJ2-7; weak D call: TRBD2 (6 bases). Trimming stripped 5 bases from V and 3 bases from J, with 11 bases between. There are 13 residues in the CDR3. Germline lookup yields CDR1 SEHNR and CDR2 FQNEAQ (reference sequence). The CDR3 loop reads CASSQDGGYEQYF. DNA for the CDR3: TGTGCCAGCAGCCAAGACGGGGGCTACGAGCAGTACTTC. Drawing the rest from reference TRBV7-9 and TRBJ2-7, the complete variable domain is DTGVSQNPRHKITKRGQNVTFRCDPISEHNRLYWYRQTLGQGPEFLTYFQNEAQLEKSRLLSDRFSAERPKGSFSTLEIQRTEQGDSAMYLCASSQDGGYEQYFGPGTRLTVT.

This chain connects TRBV28 to TRBJ1-5; 8 bases fit TRBD1. Germline V gives CDR1 MDHEN, CDR2 SYDVKM. This CDR3 region has 15 residues. Trimming cost V 6 bases and J 7 bases; bases outside gene matches: 11. CDR3: CASSLDRAWRQPQHF. CDR3 coding DNA: TGTGCCAGCAGCCTGGACAGGGCCTGGAGGCAGCCCCAGCATTTT.

V and J are TRBV5-5 and TRBJ1-1; D is undetermined. V lost 2 bases and J lost 6, with 17 bases in between. The CDR3 sequence is 15 residues long. Germline V gene lookup returns CDR1 SGHKS and CDR2 YYEKEE (reference sequence). CDR3 in DNA: TGTGCCAGCAGCTTTAGTCTGGATACGAGGTCTGAAGCTTTCTTT. It translates to CASSFSLDTRSEAFF. Combining the CDR3 with reference TRBV5-5 and TRBJ1-1 gives the whole variable domain DAGVTQSPTHLIKTRGQQVTLRCSPISGHKSVSWYQQVLGQGPQFIFQYYEKEERGRGNFPDRFSARQFPNYSSELNVNALLLGDSALYLCASSFSLDTRSEAFFGQGTRLTVV.